These T cell receptor beta chains were read from a single sample in a study of somatic mutations in cytotoxic T cells in rheumatoid arthritis. Sequenced by immunoSEQ multiplex PCR; TCRdb stores in-frame clones only, minus some. The table lists about 7,000 clones, roughly 65% of them singletons. Material for sequencing was CD8+ T cells sorted from blood. These receptors originate from a woman in her thirties or forties in good health. Both conserved end residues are part of each CDR3. The D gene is left open where the match is weak. Clone size is stated in some rows and not others, as once, few, many or a class when expanded.

>.|TRBV6-6|.|TRBJ2-7
TGTGCCAGCAGCAGCACCAACTCAGACGAGCAGTACTTC
CASSSTNSDEQYF
>.|TRBV6-5|.|TRBJ1-2
TGTGCCAGCAGTTACGGAGAGGGGTCCTATGGCTACACCTTC
CASSYGEGSYGYTF
>.|TRBV5-8|TRBD2|TRBJ2-2
TGTGCCAGCAGCTTGTCCAGCGGGAGGGGGACCGGGGAGCTGTTTTTT
CASSLSSGRGTGELFF
>.|TRBV10-3|.|TRBJ2-7
TGTGCCATACAGGGTCAGGGCACCTACGAGCAGTACTTC
CAIQGQGTYEQYF
>.|TRBV5-6|.|TRBJ1-3
TGTGCCAGCAGCCGAAGGTTTTCTGGAAACACCATATATTTT
CASSRRFSGNTIYF
>.|TRBV5-6|.|TRBJ1-5
TGTGCCAGCAGCTCGGGAAACGGGCAGCCCCAGCATTTT
CASSSGNGQPQHF
>once|TRBV29-1|TRBD1|TRBJ2-7
TGCAGCGTCCTCGGGGGGACAGGGGCGTACGAGCAGTACTTC
CSVLGGTGAYEQYF
>.|TRBV6-4|.|TRBJ2-1
TGTGCCAGCAGTGAAAACTCCGGGGCCAATGAGCAGTTCTTC
CASSENSGANEQFF
>few|TRBV6-6|.|TRBJ1-2
TGTGCCAGCAGCCCCACAGAGTATGGCTACACCTTC
CASSPTEYGYTF
>.|TRBV7-8|TRBD2|TRBJ2-3
TGTGCCAGCAGCTTAGCAGGGGGGTCGGGAGGGGGGAACACAGATACGCAGTATTTT
CASSLAGGSGGGNTDTQYF
>.|TRBV27|TRBD1|TRBJ1-2
TGTGCCAGCAGTTTAATGGGACAGGGGTCGGACGGCTACACCTTC
CASSLMGQGSDGYTF
>.|TRBV10-3|.|TRBJ2-1
TGTGCGACCGGAGAGAGCGCCTACAATGAGCAGTTCTTC
CATGESAYNEQFF
>.|TRBV15|TRBD2|TRBJ2-3
TGTGCCACCAGCAGCCCCGGACTAGTAGATACGCAGTATTTT
CATSSPGLVDTQYF
>.|TRBV6-5|.|TRBJ2-7
TGTGCCAGCAGTTACGGGAACACCTACGAGCAGTACTTC
CASSYGNTYEQYF
>.|TRBV13|TRBD1|TRBJ2-1
TGTGCCAGCAGCTTAGCCGGGACAGGGACGAATGAGCAGTTCTTC
CASSLAGTGTNEQFF
>.|TRBV13|.|TRBJ2-3
TGTGCCAGCAGCCTCGGAAGTGGAAGAGAGAGCACAGATACGCAGTATTTT
CASSLGSGRESTDTQYF
>.|TRBV14|TRBD2|TRBJ2-1
TGTGCCAGCAGCCAAGATAGAGGACTAGCATCGGTCGATGAGCAGTTCTTC
CASSQDRGLASVDEQFF
>few|TRBV29-1|TRBD2|TRBJ2-1
TGCAGCGTTGAAGGTCGCGGACTAGCGGGACCGAGCCCTGCCTACAATGAGCAGTTCTTC
CSVEGRGLAGPSPAYNEQFF
>.|TRBV21-1|.|TRBJ1-5
TGTGCCAGCAGCATCGAACCCGTCCGATACAGCAATCAGCCCCAGCATTTT
CASSIEPVRYSNQPQHF
>.|TRBV13|.|TRBJ1-6
TGTGCCAGCAGCTTATTTCCGAAACCCCTCCACTTT
CASSLFPKPLHF
>.|TRBV5-8|TRBD2|TRBJ2-1
TGTGCCAGCAGCTGGACTAGCGGGTACAATGAGCAGTTCTTC
CASSWTSGYNEQFF
>.|TRBV7-9|.|TRBJ2-5
TGTGCCAGCAGCAACCTCAGGACCCAGTACTTC
CASSNLRTQYF
>few|TRBV7-9|.|TRBJ1-5
TGTGCCAGCAGCCAAGTAAATCAGCCCCAGCATTTT
CASSQVNQPQHF
>.|TRBV6-5|.|TRBJ2-4
TGTGCCAGCAGCCAGCTAGGAGCCAAAAACATTCAGTACTTC
CASSQLGAKNIQYF
>.|TRBV25-1|.|TRBJ2-7
TGTGCCAGCAGCGGACCGGGGCACTCCTACGAGCAGTACTTC
CASSGPGHSYEQYF
>few|TRBV11-3|.|TRBJ2-7
TGTGCCAGCAGCTTAGACCCTACTGGCAGGGACGAGCAGTACTTC
CASSLDPTGRDEQYF
>large|TRBV19|.|TRBJ2-7
TGTGCCAGTAGTATGGGTCCTTCGGCCTACGAGCAGTACTTC
CASSMGPSAYEQYF
>.|TRBV27|TRBD2|TRBJ2-1
TGTGCCAGCAGTTTTAATAGCGGGGGGTTGAATGAGCAGTTCTTC
CASSFNSGGLNEQFF
>.|TRBV7-6|TRBD2|TRBJ2-3
TGTGCCAGCAGCTACCGGACTAGCGGGAGTCTGATGGGGACAGATACGCAGTATTTT
CASSYRTSGSLMGTDTQYF
>.|TRBV6-5|TRBD2|TRBJ2-7
TGTGCCAGCAGTTGGGGACTAGCGGGAGGTATGCGCGAGCAGTACTTC
CASSWGLAGGMREQYF
>.|TRBV2|.|TRBJ2-7
TGTGCCAGCAGTGCTTTTCTCGGCGAGGGTTACGAGCAGTACTTC
CASSAFLGEGYEQYF
>few|TRBV27|.|TRBJ2-1
TGTGCCAGCGGGCACAGTGATACCTACAATGAGCAGTTCTTC
CASGHSDTYNEQFF
>.|TRBV7-6|.|TRBJ2-3
TGTGCCAGCAGCGCTGGGACCTACACAGATACGCAGTATTTT
CASSAGTYTDTQYF
>.|TRBV29-1|TRBD2|TRBJ2-1
TGCAGCGTTACCGGGACTAGCGTCTACAATGAGCAGTTCTTC
CSVTGTSVYNEQFF
>.|TRBV11-2|.|TRBJ2-3
TGTGCCAGCAGCTTAGGAGGGGATACGCAGTATTTT
CASSLGGDTQYF
>few|TRBV7-9|.|TRBJ1-5
TGTGCCAGCAGCGTTGGAGGACCTAATCAGCCCCAGCATTTT
CASSVGGPNQPQHF
>.|TRBV5-1|.|TRBJ2-2
TGCGCCAGCAGCTCCGGGACCAGCAACACCGGGGAGCTGTTTTTT
CASSSGTSNTGELFF
>few|TRBV5-5|TRBD1|TRBJ1-3
TGTGCCAGCAGCTCGGGACAGGGAAACACCATATATTTT
CASSSGQGNTIYF
>.|TRBV5-6|TRBD1|TRBJ2-5
TGTGCCAGCAGCTTGGCTCGACAGGGGAAAGAGACCCAGTACTTC
CASSLARQGKETQYF
>.|TRBV5-4|.|TRBJ1-6
TGTGCCAGCAGCGACCAACAGAATTCACCCCTCCACTTT
CASSDQQNSPLHF
>once|TRBV27|TRBD1|TRBJ2-7
TGTGCCAGCAGTTTGGGACAGGGCACGCGCGAGCAGTACTTC
CASSLGQGTREQYF
>.|TRBV7-6|.|TRBJ2-1
TGTGCCAGCAGCTTAGTTCCCGCGAATGAGCAGTTCTTC
CASSLVPANEQFF
>.|TRBV27|TRBD2|TRBJ2-1
TGTGCCAGCAGTTCACTAGCGGGTGAGCAGTTCTTC
CASSSLAGEQFF
>.|TRBV13|.|TRBJ2-3
TGTGCCAGCAGCTCCAACCGGGGCGACACGCAGTATTTT
CASSSNRGDTQYF
>medium-sized|TRBV6-1|.|TRBJ2-7
TGTGCCAGCAGTGATCCTACAGTCCCTGCCTACGAGCAGTACTTC
CASSDPTVPAYEQYF
>.|TRBV27|.|TRBJ2-5
TGTGCCAGCGCTCAAGAGACCCAGTACTTC
CASAQETQYF